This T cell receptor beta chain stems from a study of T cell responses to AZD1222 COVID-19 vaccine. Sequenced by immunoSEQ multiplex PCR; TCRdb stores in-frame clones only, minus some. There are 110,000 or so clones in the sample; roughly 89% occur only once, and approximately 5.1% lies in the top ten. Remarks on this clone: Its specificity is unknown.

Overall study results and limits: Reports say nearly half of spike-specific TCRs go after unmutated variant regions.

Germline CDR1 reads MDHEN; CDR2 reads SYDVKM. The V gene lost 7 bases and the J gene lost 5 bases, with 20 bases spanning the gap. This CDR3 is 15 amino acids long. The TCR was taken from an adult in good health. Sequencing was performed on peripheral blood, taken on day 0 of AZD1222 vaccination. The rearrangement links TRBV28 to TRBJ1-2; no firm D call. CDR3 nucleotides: TGTGCCAGCACCGCAGTCACTCCTAGGACTTATGGCTACACCTTC. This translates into CASTAVTPRTYGYTF.